This TCR beta chain derives from a study of blood T cells in healthy people across ages. V was trimmed by 3 bases and J by 4 bases, leaving 19 bases between them. The length of the CDR3 is 17 residues. Looked up from germline, CDR1 is SGHTA and CDR2 is FQGNSA. Primers used in a second PCR of about 7 to 12 cycles were a sample-barcoded 5' primer and a J-beta primer mix. TCRdb fed the 5' RACE reads into MiXCR, producing one record per CDR3 protein. The table includes around 1,600,000 distinct CDR3 sequences, less than 45% detected once. Peripheral blood samples of around 9.3 milliliters were drawn from each donor. The extraction recovered at least 5.5 micrograms of total RNA per sample.

This TCR was sampled from a woman aged 18-29 years in good health. Material for sequencing was blood. The chain employs TRBV7-2 and TRBJ2-1; TRBD2 is a possible D gene (6 bases). The CDR3 sequence: CASSFFLGTRPYNEQFF. The CDR3 region has the DNA TGTGCCAGCAGCTTTTTCCTCGGGACTCGCCCTTACAATGAGCAGTTCTTC. The complete variable domain, with remaining parts taken from reference TRBV7-2 and TRBJ2-1, reads GAGVSQSPSNKVTEKGKDVELRCDPISGHTALYWYRQSLGQGLEFLIYFQGNSAPDKSGLPSDRFSAERTGGSVSTLTIQRTQQEDSAVYLCASSFFLGTRPYNEQFFGPGTRLTVL.